There are a few counts of the clone carrying this TCR beta chain. Time point reported: pre-sensitization, week 0. The treatment is: therapeutic diphenylcyclopropenone sensitization with weekly scalp DPC. These data are taken from a study of human T cells and chemical hapten exposure. The wider study: 2% DPC was applied to approximately 2 cm by approximately 2 cm of upper inner arm skin for sensitization. Upper back patch tests used 0.01% DPC, scored after 6 days.

The library put unique molecular identifiers onto individual cDNA molecules. In TCRdb, the RACE reads were re-called with MiXCR into one record per CDR3 protein. The table shows about 110,000 distinct CDR3 sequences, with less than 15% occurring only once. The CDR3 is 14 amino acids. Trimming left V 0 bases short and J 5 bases short, with 11 bases between. The germline gives CDR1 DFQATT, CDR2 SNEGSKA (reference sequence). The clonotype comes from a woman in her 50s with alopecia areata. Some clones in this sample may be carry-over from other donors' samples. J is TRBJ1-5 and V is TRBV20-1, with TRBD1 as a possible D gene (5 bases). This sample comprised whole blood, obtained in connection with sensitization to the hapten diphenylcyclopropenone (DPC). CDR3: CSARDGALDQPQHF. The CDR3 nucleotides read TGCAGTGCTAGAGATGGGGCCTTGGATCAGCCCCAGCATTTT.